These 27 T cell receptor beta chains came from one sample sequenced in a study of cytomegalovirus exposure and HLA in healthy donors. Use of 60 Vbeta and 13 Jbeta primers characterized the PCR. The protocol was immunoSEQ multiplex PCR, while the TCRdb copy is restricted to in-frame clones and leaves out a portion. The sample includes 95,000 to 100,000 clones, over 75% of them seen just once. Sequencing used PBMCs. The receptors derive from a man in his forties in good health and CMV-seronegative.

V gene TRBV5-1 combines with J gene TRBJ1-1, with 11 bases lining up with TRBD1. With 2 bases clipped from V and 6 bases from J, the junction kept 9 bases outside the gene matches. Germline V CDR1 and CDR2: SGHRS, YFSETQ. There are 16 residues in the CDR3. This CDR3 is CASSFGDRGTGAEAFF. The CDR3 DNA sequence: TGCGCCAGCAGCTTCGGGGACAGGGGGACCGGCGCTGAAGCTTTCTTT.

The table lists this clone with a few counts. J is TRBJ2-2 and V is TRBV30; TRBD1 aligns across 7 bases. The CDR3 consists of 13 residues. Germline CDR1 reads GTSNPN; CDR2 reads SVGIG (reference sequence). The V and J ends lost 1 base and 6 bases, in that order; junction bases with no gene match: 2. CDR3 DNA sequence: TGTGCCTGGAGTGCTGGGACAGCCGGGGAGCTGTTTTTT. Protein: CAWSAGTAGELFF.

The chain recombines TRBV11-2 with TRBJ2-3; 8 bases align to TRBD1. The germline gives CDR1 SGHAT, CDR2 FQNNGV. With V trimmed by 1 base and J by 2 bases, 5 bases remained unmatched. CDR3 size: 16 residues. CDR3 residues: CASSLGDRYDTDTQYF. The DNA of the CDR3 is TGTGCCAGCAGCTTAGGGGACAGGTACGACACAGATACGCAGTATTTT.

The chain carries TRBV2 and TRBJ1-5; D gene ambiguous. The V end lost 2 bases, the J end lost 8 bases, and 16 bases lay between the germline ends. This CDR3 spans 15 amino acids. Germline loops: CDR1 SNHLY, CDR2 FYNNEI. CDR3 nucleotides: TGTGCCAGCAGTGAAATAGCCCGATTAATCAAGCCCCAGCATTTT. This encodes CASSEIARLIKPQHF. The full variable domain, completed using reference TRBV2 and TRBJ1-5, is EPEVTQTPSHQVTQMGQEVILRCVPISNHLYFYWYRQILGQKVEFLVSFYNNEISEKSEIFDDQFSVERPDGSNFTLKIRSTKLEDSAMYFCASSEIARLIKPQHFGDGTRLSIL.

The rearrangement uses TRBV7-9 and TRBJ1-2; TRBD1 aligns across 7 bases. V trimming: 5 bases; J trimming: 7 bases; junction bases outside the gene matches: 7. The V gene's germline CDR1 is SEHNR and CDR2 FQNEAQ (reference sequence). This CDR3 has 13 amino acids. The DNA of the CDR3 is TGTGCCAGCAGCCGAACAGGGGATGGTGGCTACACCTTC. Amino acid sequence: CASSRTGDGGYTF.

DNA for the CDR3: TGTGCCAGCAGCCACGGACAGGGGGCCTCCGAGCAGTACTTC. Translated, it gives CASSHGQGASEQYF. The V call is TRBV7-9, the J call TRBJ2-5; TRBD1 matches 11 bases. The DNA end is a closer match to TRBJ2-7, so the J assignment may be wrong. The germline V gene encodes CDR1 SEHNR and CDR2 FQNEAQ (reference sequence). This CDR3 has 14 residues.

The chain carries TRBV4-1 and TRBJ2-7; TRBD2 might be the D (7 bases). From germline, CDR1 is MGHRA and CDR2 YSYEKL. Trimming left V 1 base short and J 3 bases short, with 10 bases between. CDR3 length: 14 amino acids. CDR3 sequence reads: CASSQVGGLYEQYF. As DNA, the CDR3 is TGCGCCAGCAGCCAAGTCGGGGGGCTCTACGAGCAGTACTTC.

V is TRBV7-6 and J is TRBJ1-5; TRBD1 might be the D (6 bases). V was clipped by 4 bases and J by 5 bases, with 18 bases between them. The CDR3 covers 16 residues. The V gene's germline CDR1 is SGHVS and CDR2 FNYEAQ. Here the CDR3 reads CASSSLGTPTYQPQHF. The DNA of the CDR3 is TGTGCCAGCAGCTCACTAGGGACACCAACGTATCAGCCCCAGCATTTT. Drawing the rest from reference TRBV7-6 and TRBJ1-5, the complete variable domain is GAGVSQSPRYKVTKRGQDVALRCDPISGHVSLYWYRQALGQGPEFLTYFNYEAQQDKSGLPNDRFSAERPEGSISTLTIQRTEQRDSAMYRCASSSLGTPTYQPQHFGDGTRLSIL.

This clone showed up just a few times. CDR3 in DNA: TGTGCCTGGAGTAGCCCGAACACCGGGGAGCTGTTTTTT. Translating gives CAWSSPNTGELFF. V usage is TRBV30 and J usage is TRBJ2-2; unclear D gene. V lost 2 bases and J 0 bases, leaving 4 bases between the germline ends. Looked up from germline, CDR1 is GTSNPN and CDR2 is SVGIG (reference sequence). The CDR3 spans 13 residues.

The V call is TRBV5-4, the J call TRBJ1-1, with TRBD1 identical over 7 bases. The CDR3 totals 14 residues. The V gene's germline CDR1 is SGHNT and CDR2 YYREEE (reference sequence). Losses at the gene ends were 7 bases for V and 1 base for J; bases not matched to a gene: 7. The CDR3 DNA reads TGTGCCAGCTTCAAGGACAGGCCGAACACTGAAGCTTTCTTT. Translation gives CASFKDRPNTEAFF.

The chain uses TRBV5-4 and TRBJ2-1; D is unclear. The CDR3 has 16 amino acids. Germline CDR1 SGHNT, CDR2 YYREEE (reference sequence). V was pared by 4 bases and J by 0 bases, with 14 bases between. CDR3 DNA: TGTGCCAGCAGCCCTCCGGCGGTGAGCTCCTACAATGAGCAGTTCTTC. Its translation is CASSPPAVSSYNEQFF.

The rearrangement links TRBV11-2 to TRBJ1-1; 7 bases fit TRBD1. The CDR3 has 15 residues. V lost 8 bases and J lost 5; bases outside the gene matches: 14. Germline CDR1 is SGHAT and CDR2 is FQNNGV. CDR3 sequence: CASSPPTGPWTEAFF. For the CDR3, the DNA is TGTGCCAGCTCCCCCCCGACAGGGCCCTGGACTGAAGCTTTCTTT.

V usage is TRBV6-5 and J usage is TRBJ2-2; TRBD1 matches at 7 bases. The J segment lost 5 bases and the V segment lost 5 bases, leaving 2 bases of the junction unmatched. Germline lookup yields CDR1 MNHEY and CDR2 SVGAGI. CDR3 size: 13 residues. CDR3 region: CASSNRGTGELFF. For the CDR3, the DNA is TGTGCCAGCAGTAACAGGGGAACCGGGGAGCTGTTTTTT.

The chain carries TRBV7-3 and TRBJ2-5; 9 bases agree with TRBD2. This CDR3 contains 15 residues. Trimming at V came to 1 base and at J to 5 bases, leaving 5 bases not matched to a gene. The germline V gene has CDR1 SGHTA and CDR2 FQGTGA. The CDR3 nucleotides are TGTGCCAGCAGCTTAAGGGCGGGGGGGCGGGAGACCCAGTACTTC. Residues: CASSLRAGGRETQYF.

The V and J genes are TRBV5-6 and TRBJ1-6; no reliable D call. Germline V CDR1 and CDR2: SGHDT, YYEEEE. This CDR3 comprises 13 residues. V gave up 4 bases and J gave up 9 bases, with 11 bases separating them. The CDR3 DNA reads TGTGCCAGCAGCCTGCGACAAGCTTCACCCCTCCACTTT. Translating gives CASSLRQASPLHF.

DNA of the CDR3: TGTGCCAGCAGCTTCGTTACAGGGACTGAAGCTTTCTTT. This translates into CASSFVTGTEAFF. The chain uses TRBV7-9 and TRBJ1-1; possibly TRBD1 for D (6 bases). The CDR3 extends over 13 amino acids. Germline V gene lookup returns CDR1 SEHNR and CDR2 FQNEAQ (reference sequence). Trimming removed 3 bases from V and 5 bases from J, with 10 bases in between.

The V gene is TRBV28, the J gene TRBJ1-4; 7 bases align to TRBD1. Germline trimming cut 2 bases from V and 7 bases from J; bases unmatched to any gene: 7. Germline-derived CDR1 and CDR2 are MDHEN and SYDVKM. CDR3 length: 15 residues. Written as DNA, the CDR3 is TGTGCCAGCAGTTTAATTGGGCAGGGGGGTGAAAAACTGTTTTTT. Amino acids: CASSLIGQGGEKLFF.

The CDR3 spells CASSGTGGSNQPQHF. In DNA, the CDR3 is TGTGCCAGCAGTGGTACAGGGGGTAGCAATCAGCCCCAGCATTTT. The V call is TRBV6-1, the J call TRBJ1-5; TRBD1 agrees at 8 bases. The J segment lost 0 bases and the V segment lost 4 bases, leaving 2 bases of the junction unmatched. CDR1 is MNHNS, CDR2 SASEGT, per germline. The CDR3 is 15 amino acids.

The gene calls are TRBV21-1 and TRBJ2-4; the DNA was not compared with TRBD2, the D call given in the table. TRBV21-1 has pseudogene status. The CDR3 extends over 17 amino acids. The CDR3 is CASSKGLASLAKNIQYF. The CDR3 nucleotides read TGTGCCAGCAGCAAAGGTCTAGCGTCTTTAGCCAAAAACATTCAGTACTTC.

The chain employs TRBV11-2 and TRBJ1-1, with a weak D call TRBD1 (6 bases). CDR3 length: 15 residues. The ends were cut back, 5 bases at V and 1 base at J, with 14 bases in the middle. CDR1 SGHAT and CDR2 FQNNGV come from the germline V gene. Written as DNA, the CDR3 is TGTGCCAGCAGCCCCCTGGGGACAAAGAACACTGAAGCTTTCTTT. This encodes CASSPLGTKNTEAFF.

This clone was observed a few times. The DNA for the CDR3 is TGTGCCAGCAGCCCCAGAAATGACTACAATGAGCAGTTCTTC. Translation: CASSPRNDYNEQFF. The rearrangement uses TRBV7-2 and TRBJ2-1; no firm D call. V was shortened by 5 bases and J by 3 bases, with 11 bases between the two germline ends. The V gene's germline CDR1 is SGHTA and CDR2 FQGNSA. There are 14 residues in the CDR3.

The chain combines TRBV29-1 with TRBJ2-1, with TRBD2 identical over 11 bases. This CDR3 has 19 residues. CDR1 and CDR2 (germline): SQVTM, ANQGSEA. After removal of 0 bases from V and 0 bases from J, the junction contained 10 bases not matched to a gene. The CDR3 coding sequence is TGCAGCGTTGAAGAATTTAGCGGGGGGGCCTCTAGCTCCTACAATGAGCAGTTCTTC. Amino acid sequence: CSVEEFSGGASSSYNEQFF.

The chain recombines TRBV2 with TRBJ2-7; 7 nucleotides match TRBD2. Germline lookup yields CDR1 SNHLY and CDR2 FYNNEI. This CDR3 is built from 14 residues. Germline trimming cut 7 bases from V and 3 bases from J; bases unmatched to any gene: 9. CDR3 sequence: CASTFGGEGYEQYF. The CDR3 coding sequence is TGTGCCAGCACCTTTGGTGGGGAGGGCTACGAGCAGTACTTC.

The chain uses TRBV2 and TRBJ2-2; tentatively, D is TRBD1 (6 bases). The CDR3 is made up of 15 amino acids. The V gene lost 3 bases and the J gene lost 5 bases, with 13 bases spanning the gap. The V gene's germline CDR1 is SNHLY and CDR2 FYNNEI. The CDR3 coding sequence is TGTGCCAGCAGTGATAGTCCAGGGGTTACCGGGGAGCTGTTTTTT. Amino acid sequence: CASSDSPGVTGELFF.

This clone was observed a few times. The chain is built from TRBV2 and TRBJ2-3, with TRBD1 identical over 9 bases. Trimming removed 9 bases from V and 4 bases from J; junction bases left unmatched: 5. Germline V gene data show CDR1 as SNHLY and CDR2 as FYNNEI. The CDR3 extends over 13 amino acids. The CDR3 DNA reads as TGTGCCAGGAACAGGGGGCTCGCAGATACGCAGTATTTT. Protein product: CARNRGLADTQYF.

The V gene is TRBV5-1, the J gene TRBJ2-7; a possible D gene is TRBD1 (5 bases). The V gene lost 0 bases and the J gene lost 3 bases, with 13 bases spanning the gap. The germline V gene has CDR1 SGHRS and CDR2 YFSETQ. The CDR3 runs to 15 residues. DNA for the CDR3: TGCGCCAGCAGCTTGGATCAGGGTCCGTTCTACGAGCAGTACTTC. It codes for CASSLDQGPFYEQYF. The whole variable domain, filled in from reference TRBV5-1 and TRBJ2-7, reads KAGVTQTPRYLIKTRGQQVTLSCSPISGHRSVSWYQQTPGQGLQFLFEYFSETQRNKGNFPGRFSGRQFSNSRSEMNVSTLELGDSALYLCASSLDQGPFYEQYFGPGTRLTVT.

V usage is TRBV29-1 and J usage is TRBJ1-1; D is perhaps TRBD1 (6 bases). Trimming left V 7 bases short and J 4 bases short, with 13 bases between. CDR1 is SQVTM, CDR2 ANQGSEA, per germline. The length of the CDR3 is 12 residues. The CDR3 DNA is TGCAGCGCTTCCCAGGGGCCCACTGAAGCTTTCTTT. Its translation: CSASQGPTEAFF.